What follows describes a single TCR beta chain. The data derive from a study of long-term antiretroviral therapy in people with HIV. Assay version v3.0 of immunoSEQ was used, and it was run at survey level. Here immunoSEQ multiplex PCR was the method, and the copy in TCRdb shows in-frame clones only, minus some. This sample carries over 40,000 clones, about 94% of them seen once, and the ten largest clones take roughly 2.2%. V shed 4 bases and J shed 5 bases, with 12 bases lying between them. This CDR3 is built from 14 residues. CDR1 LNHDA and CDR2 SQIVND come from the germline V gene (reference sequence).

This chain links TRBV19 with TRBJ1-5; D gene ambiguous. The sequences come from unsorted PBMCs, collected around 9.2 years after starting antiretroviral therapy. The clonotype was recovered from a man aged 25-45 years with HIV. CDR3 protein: CASSSAGSYQPQHF. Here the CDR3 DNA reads TGTGCCAGTAGTAGCGCAGGTTCCTATCAGCCCCAGCATTTT.